This TCR beta chain was identified in a study of vaccination and CD4 T cells after COVID-19. From germline, CDR1 is KGHDR and CDR2 SFDVKD. This CDR3 region has 13 residues. Trimming cost V 7 bases and J 5 bases, with 10 bases left between them. TCRdb fed the PCR reads into MiXCR, producing one record per CDR3 protein. The table lists 15,000 to 20,000 distinct CDR3 sequences, approximately 60% of them singletons. The receptor was isolated from a human donor who had recovered from COVID-19. The rearrangement joins TRBV24-1 to TRBJ2-2; no clear D. Specimen: CD4+ T cells from blood, collected after SARS-CoV-2 vaccination. The CDR3 protein is CATSLPATGELFF. The CDR3, as DNA: TGTGCCACCAGCCTGCCCGCAACCGGGGAGCTGTTTTTT.